This T cell receptor beta chain was observed in a study of blood T cell repertoires in COVID-19. At the level of the study: Sites across the United States, Italy and Spain contributed samples from acute and convalescent COVID-19. Nucleic acid was either cDNA or gDNA, and it came from T cells, B-cell-depleted T cells, or PBMCs.

In the study's own analysis: It was from reference gene primer amplification that nucleated cell counts were estimated. Only in-frame clones appear in the TCRdb table, and some are missing; sequencing was by immunoSEQ multiplex PCR. From that table come the V and J calls and clone size; the DNA was used to work out D and trimming. The sample lists about 410,000 clones; about 88% were seen once. The CDR3 contains 16 residues. Germline V gene lookup returns CDR1 MNHEY and CDR2 SVGAGI. Trimming left V 0 bases short and J 3 bases short, with 14 bases between. Enrolment of Seattle patients took place during active infection, and they were followed longitudinally.

The sample consisted of peripheral blood. This clonotype originated in a woman between 40 and 50 years old with COVID-19, enrolled during active disease. This chain links TRBV6-5 with TRBJ1-1; D may be TRBD1 (5 bases). CDR3 loop: CASSYSISRVDTEAFF. In DNA form, the CDR3 reads TGTGCCAGCAGTTACTCGATTAGCAGGGTTGACACTGAAGCTTTCTTT.